Shown below are 10 T cell receptor beta chains from a single sample sequenced in a study of blood T cell repertoires in COVID-19. Libraries were prepared by immunoSEQ multiplex PCR; TCRdb keeps only in-frame clonotypes and omits some of them. The sample holds 140,000 to 150,000 clones, 84% seen once. Sequenced material: peripheral blood. The source is a young man with COVID-19, enrolled during active disease.

This clone has only one observation. V and J are TRBV4-2 and TRBJ1-6; D is ambiguous. Germline V gives CDR1 LGHNA, CDR2 YNFKEQ. With 0 bases removed from V and 9 bases from J, the gap between germline ends came to 12 bases. This CDR3 has 15 residues. The CDR3 reads CASSQDVGVSSPLHF. In DNA form, the CDR3 reads TGTGCCAGCAGCCAAGACGTGGGAGTTAGTTCACCCCTCCACTTT.

V is TRBV4-1 and J is TRBJ2-7; 12 bases line up with TRBD2. Germline V lookup: CDR1 MGHRA, CDR2 YSYEKL. This CDR3 comprises 17 residues. Trimming took 0 bases from V and 3 from J; bases not matched to a gene: 6. CDR3 in amino acids: CASSQEGTSGLVYEQYF. Written as DNA, the CDR3 is TGCGCCAGCAGCCAAGAGGGGACTAGCGGGTTGGTCTACGAGCAGTACTTC.

J is TRBJ1-2 and V is TRBV24-1; TRBD1 aligns across 7 bases. V was clipped by 2 bases and J by 2 bases; unmatched bases: 4. Germline V gives CDR1 KGHDR, CDR2 SFDVKD. This CDR3 has 15 residues. For the CDR3, the DNA is TGTGCCACCAGTGATTCGGGACAGAGGAACTATGGCTACACCTTC. Translating it yields CATSDSGQRNYGYTF.

V is TRBV18 and J is TRBJ2-5; 12 bases agree with TRBD1. The CDR3 contains 15 residues. After removal of 4 bases from V and 5 bases from J, the junction contained 5 bases not matched to a gene. Germline V gives CDR1 KGHSH, CDR2 LQKENI. CDR3 sequence: CASSRSGTGGETQYF. The CDR3 coding sequence is TGTGCCAGCTCACGATCCGGGACAGGGGGCGAGACCCAGTACTTC.

The rearrangement links TRBV5-1 to TRBJ2-4; 7 bases are a match to TRBD2. The V gene end was trimmed by 3 bases and the J gene end by 6 bases; junction bases not matched to a gene: 12. The length of the CDR3 is 16 residues. Germline V gene lookup returns CDR1 SGHRS and CDR2 YFSETQ. This CDR3 is CASSSGGASGGNIQYF. The DNA for the CDR3 is TGCGCCAGCAGCTCCGGTGGGGCCTCGGGGGGAAACATTCAGTACTTC. The full variable domain, in which reference TRBV5-1 and TRBJ2-4 provide the parts outside the CDR3, is KAGVTQTPRYLIKTRGQQVTLSCSPISGHRSVSWYQQTPGQGLQFLFEYFSETQRNKGNFPGRFSGRQFSNSRSEMNVSTLELGDSALYLCASSSGGASGGNIQYFGAGTRLSVL.

This chain links TRBV6-2 or TRBV6-3 with TRBJ1-5; a weak D match, TRBD1 (5 bases). The germline V gene has CDR1 MNHEY and CDR2 SVGEGT. The CDR3 is 16 amino acids. Trimming removed 3 bases at V and 4 bases at J, with 16 bases between. CDR3 loop: CASSYFQGSGNQPQHF. In nucleotides, the CDR3 is TGTGCCAGCAGTTATTTCCAGGGCTCTGGAAATCAGCCCCAGCATTTT.

The chain recombines TRBV27 with TRBJ1-2; 10 positions match TRBD1. The J segment lost 5 bases and the V segment lost 2 bases, leaving 11 bases of the junction unmatched. The CDR3 length is 17 residues. Germline V gene lookup returns CDR1 MNHEY and CDR2 SMNVEV (reference sequence). CDR3 amino acids: CASSLHPPTGGAYGYTF. The CDR3 DNA reads as TGTGCCAGCAGTTTACACCCCCCGACAGGGGGCGCTTATGGCTACACCTTC.

This chain joins TRBV29-1 and TRBJ1-1, with TRBD1 identical over 7 bases. This CDR3 contains 12 residues. Per germline, CDR1 SQVTM and CDR2 ANQGSEA. V was clipped by 3 bases and J by 6 bases; unmatched bases: 4. The CDR3 loop reads CSVDRDSPEAFF. DNA of the CDR3: TGCAGCGTTGACCGGGACAGCCCTGAAGCTTTCTTT.

The V and J genes are TRBV6-5 and TRBJ2-7; 7 nucleotides agree with TRBD1. Per germline, CDR1 MNHEY and CDR2 SVGAGI. This CDR3 is 14 amino acids long. The trim removed 7 bases at V and 5 bases at J, leaving 11 bases unmatched. The CDR3 nucleotides are TGTGCCAGCAACCTAAACGACAGGGTCCACGAGCAGTACTTC. It translates to CASNLNDRVHEQYF.

This CDR3 reads CASRRDRGRYEQYF. The CDR3 region has the DNA TGTGCCAGCAGAAGAGACAGGGGGCGTTACGAGCAGTACTTC. The chain links TRBV2 to TRBJ2-7, with 10 bases lining up with TRBD1. Looked up from germline, CDR1 is SNHLY and CDR2 is FYNNEI. The CDR3 is 14 amino acids. Trimming cost V 6 bases and J 4 bases; bases outside gene matches: 6.